The 13 T cell receptor beta chains given below trace back to one sample, sequenced in a study of early T cells in non-severe SARS-CoV-2 infection. TCRdb analysed the 5' RACE reads with MiXCR anew, one entry per CDR3 protein. The sample comprises under 95,000 distinct CDR3 sequences, 10% to 15% of which are singletons, and about 4.2% rests with the top ten. The material sequenced was whole blood. Receptor source: an adult who was a healthcare worker with PCR-confirmed SARS-CoV-2 infection or an uninfected control (not recorded which).

This clonotype was detected a few times. The V gene is TRBV4-1, the J gene TRBJ1-2; weak D call: TRBD1 (6 bases). Trimming left V 1 base short and J 6 bases short, with 15 bases between. Germline CDR1 is MGHRA and CDR2 is YSYEKL. The CDR3 has 15 amino acids. The CDR3 sequence is CASSQVGGRLDGYTF. CDR3 DNA: TGCGCCAGCAGCCAAGTTGGGGGCCGCCTGGATGGCTACACCTTC.

This clonotype was recorded at least ten times. This rearrangement joins TRBV11-1 to TRBJ2-7; TRBD2 aligns across 9 bases. CDR1 and CDR2 (germline): SGHAT, FQDESV (reference sequence). This CDR3 is built from 15 residues. V gave up 4 bases and J gave up 3 bases; unmatched junction bases: 7. CDR3 nucleotide sequence: TGTGCCAGCAGCTCACCGACTAGCGGTCGCTACGAGCAGTACTTC. It encodes CASSSPTSGRYEQYF.

CDR3 in DNA: TGTGCCAGCAGTGGAGGGATCCGGGGCACCGGGGAGCTGTTTTTT. Protein product: CASSGGIRGTGELFF. This chain uses TRBV7-9 with TRBJ2-2; a weak D match, TRBD2 (6 bases). CDR1 is SEHNR, CDR2 FQNEAQ, per germline (reference sequence). Deletions cut 6 bases from V and 4 bases from J, with 15 bases between. The CDR3 covers 15 residues. Based on the CDR3 plus reference TRBV7-9 and TRBJ2-2, the full variable domain is DTGVSQNPRHKITKRGQNVTFRCDPISEHNRLYWYRQTLGQGPEFLTYFQNEAQLEKSRLLSDRFSAERPKGSFSTLEIQRTEQGDSAMYLCASSGGIRGTGELFFGEGSRLTVL.

This clonotype has only a few counts. The CDR3 protein is CASGSSTEVYNEQFF. CDR3 nucleotide sequence: TGTGCCAGTGGTTCCTCGACAGAAGTTTACAATGAGCAGTTCTTC. The rearrangement links TRBV2 to TRBJ2-1; D is possibly TRBD1 (5 bases). The V gene lost 9 bases and the J gene lost 4 bases, with 19 bases spanning the gap. The CDR3 is 15 amino acids. Germline CDR1 reads SNHLY; CDR2 reads FYNNEI. Full variable domain (remainder filled in from reference TRBV2 and TRBJ2-1): EPEVTQTPSHQVTQMGQEVILRCVPISNHLYFYWYRQILGQKVEFLVSFYNNEISEKSEIFDDQFSVERPDGSNFTLKIRSTKLEDSAMYFCASGSSTEVYNEQFFGPGTRLTVL.

This clonotype has a count of ten or more. The chain recombines TRBV18 with TRBJ2-5; a weak D match, TRBD2 (5 bases). CDR1 is KGHSH, CDR2 LQKENI, per germline. The CDR3 consists of 13 residues. Trimming left V 3 bases short and J 3 bases short, with 8 bases between. DNA for the CDR3: TGTGCCAGCTCACCTTTCGGGGAAGAGACCCAGTACTTC. This codes for CASSPFGEETQYF.

This clonotype was picked up many times. This chain uses TRBV28 with TRBJ1-2; D might be TRBD1 (6 bases). Germline CDR1 reads MDHEN; CDR2 reads SYDVKM. CDR3 size: 14 residues. Deletions cut 8 bases from V and 6 bases from J, with 19 bases between. The CDR3 bases are TGTGCCAGCGGGGTAGGACAGCCCTCAGATGGCTACACCTTC. Translating it yields CASGVGQPSDGYTF.

Points on this clonotype: A junction end diverges from the germline sequence, so it may reflect a read error. The gene calls are TRBV7-8 and TRBJ2-5; D is ambiguous. This CDR3 spans 11 amino acids. Looked up from germline, CDR1 is SGHVS and CDR2 is FQNEAQ. CDR3 in DNA: TGTACCAGCAGCCCGAGTGAGACCCAGTACTTC. This translates into CTSSPSETQYF.

The CDR3 DNA reads TGTGCCAGCAGTTACGAGGGGGGAGCTGGGGCCAACGTCCTGACTTTC. Amino acid sequence: CASSYEGGAGANVLTF. The chain is built from TRBV6-5 and TRBJ2-6; D is possibly TRBD1 or TRBD2 (6 bases each). The V end lost 2 bases, the J end lost 2 bases, and 10 bases lay between the germline ends. Germline V lookup: CDR1 MNHEY, CDR2 SVGAGI. This CDR3 comprises 16 residues.

With regard to this clonotype: This may come from a read error, since a much larger clone is one base off. This chain links TRBV6-6 with TRBJ1-1; D is uncertain. Looked up from germline, CDR1 is MNHNY and CDR2 is SVGAGI (reference sequence). There are 17 residues in the CDR3. CDR3: CVSSYPTLGRSNTEAFF. The CDR3 bases are TGTGTCAGCAGTTACCCAACGTTGGGCAGGTCTAACACTGAAGCTTTCTTT.

This clonotype was seen only a few times. CDR3 coding DNA: TGTGCCAGCAGCTTAAGCGGGGGTGGAGTAAATGAGCAGTTCTTC. Its translation: CASSLSGGGVNEQFF. V gene TRBV7-2 combines with J gene TRBJ2-1; 8 bases agree with TRBD2. V trimming: 2 bases; J trimming: 7 bases; junction bases outside the gene matches: 7. CDR1 SGHTA and CDR2 FQGNSA come from the germline V gene. The CDR3 has 15 amino acids.

The rearrangement uses TRBV19 and TRBJ1-5, with 7 bases identical to TRBD1. Looked up from germline, CDR1 is LNHDA and CDR2 is SQIVND (reference sequence). V was pared by 8 bases and J by 2 bases, with 12 bases of the junction left unmatched. This CDR3 is 16 amino acids long. This CDR3 reads CASQGGAGFGNQPQHF. The CDR3, as DNA: TGTGCCAGTCAGGGGGGGGCTGGATTCGGCAATCAGCCCCAGCATTTT.

This clonotype was counted between two and nine times. This chain connects TRBV9 to TRBJ2-3; the match to TRBD2 covers 7 bases. V lost 4 bases, J lost 0 bases, and 5 bases stayed unmatched. CDR1 is SGDLS, CDR2 YYNGEE, per germline. This CDR3 is built from 15 residues. The CDR3 here is CASSFGLVSTDTQYF. The CDR3 nucleotides are TGTGCCAGCAGCTTCGGACTAGTTAGCACAGATACGCAGTATTTT.

CDR3 region: CASSQDYSGTGSYEQYF. CDR3 coding DNA: TGCGCCAGCAGCCAAGATTACTCCGGGACAGGTTCCTACGAGCAGTACTTC. The rearrangement joins TRBV4-1 to TRBJ2-7, with 8 bases identical to TRBD1. J gave up 1 base and V 0 bases, and 8 bases lay outside the gene matches. This CDR3 has 17 amino acids. Germline-derived CDR1 and CDR2 are MGHRA and YSYEKL.